Below, 21 T cell receptor beta chains from the same sample are listed, as sequenced in a study of T-cell reconstitution after alpha-beta-depleted transplantation in children. Preparation of the TCRbeta library involved a method that used unique molecular identifiers. TCRdb reanalysed the PCR reads using MiXCR and keeps one entry per CDR3 protein. In the table there are 500,000 to 650,000 distinct CDR3 sequences, approximately 10% of which are singletons. This material consisted of PBMCs, mostly from graft donor cells, taken 180 days after TCRalphabeta/CD19-depleted stem cell transplant. The receptors originated from a female patient between 2 and 15 years old who had a stem cell transplant for aplastic anemia, so the T cells may come from the graft donor.

This clonotype was observed a handful of times. The rearrangement uses TRBV29-1 and TRBJ2-7; 10 positions agree with TRBD2. Germline V gives CDR1 SQVTM, CDR2 ANQGSEA. Losses at the gene ends were 6 bases for V and 2 bases for J; bases not matched to a gene: 16. This CDR3 is 17 amino acids long. The CDR3 protein is CSVLGGLAGEGTYEQYV. The CDR3, as DNA: TGCAGCGTCCTTGGGGGGCTAGCGGGAGAGGGGACCTACGAGCAGTACGTC.

This clonotype was detected a few times. The V and J genes are TRBV7-9 and TRBJ2-1; D is perhaps TRBD1 or TRBD2 (5 bases each). V gave up 3 bases and J gave up 3 bases, with 15 bases separating them. Germline CDR1 is SEHNR and CDR2 is FQNEAQ (reference sequence). The CDR3 runs 16 residues. Written as DNA, the CDR3 is TGTGCCAGCAGCTTTGGGAGTTTGGGGCTCTACAATGAGCAGTTCTTC. Encoded protein: CASSFGSLGLYNEQFF. Filled out from reference TRBV7-9 and TRBJ2-1, the complete variable domain reads DTGVSQNPRHKITKRGQNVTFRCDPISEHNRLYWYRQTLGQGPEFLTYFQNEAQLEKSRLLSDRFSAERPKGSFSTLEIQRTEQGDSAMYLCASSFGSLGLYNEQFFGPGTRLTVL.

This clonotype turned up a few times. The V call is TRBV12-3 or TRBV12-4, the J call TRBJ2-3; 12 nucleotides align to TRBD2. The CDR3 sequence is 18 residues long. V dropped 3 bases and J dropped 0; count of bases not matched to a gene: 7. The CDR3 here is CASSFSLAGGWSTDTQYF. The CDR3 DNA is TGTGCCAGCAGTTTTTCTCTAGCGGGAGGGTGGAGCACAGATACGCAGTATTTT.

The chain uses TRBV20-1 and TRBJ2-3, with 14 bases matching TRBD2. The V and J ends lost 4 bases and 2 bases, in that order; junction bases with no gene match: 2. The CDR3 spans 15 residues. Germline CDR1 is DFQATT and CDR2 is SNEGSKA (reference sequence). CDR3 bases: TGCAGTGCTACGACTAGCGGGAGGGCCACAGATACGCAGTATTTT. Translating gives CSATTSGRATDTQYF.

DNA for the CDR3: TGCGCCAGCAGAAGAGAACCACCTAACGTCTGTGGCTACACCTTC. This sequence encodes CASRREPPNVCGYTF. This sequence joins TRBV5-1 and TRBJ1-2, with D uncertain. The ends were cut back, 5 bases at V and 7 bases at J, with 21 bases in the middle. The CDR3 contains 15 residues. The V gene's germline CDR1 is SGHRS and CDR2 YFSETQ.

The chain links TRBV7-7 to TRBJ2-1; 16 bases fit TRBD2. V gave up 1 base and J gave up 5 bases; unmatched junction bases: 8. Germline lookup yields CDR1 SSHAT and CDR2 FNYEAQ (reference sequence). CDR3 length: 19 amino acids. The chain's CDR3 is CASSLGGLAGGPIHNEQFF. The DNA of the CDR3 is TGTGCCAGCAGCTTAGGGGGACTAGCGGGAGGGCCAATTCACAATGAGCAGTTCTTC.

This clonotype was observed a few times. The V gene is TRBV24-1, the J gene TRBJ2-3, with a possible D match to TRBD1 (6 bases). Deletions cut 5 bases from V and 2 bases from J, with 13 bases between. There are 15 residues in the CDR3. Germline V gene sequence: CDR1 KGHDR, CDR2 SFDVKD. CDR3 sequence: CATSAGGVYTDTQYF. In DNA, the CDR3 is TGTGCCACCAGTGCTGGGGGCGTCTACACAGATACGCAGTATTTT.

Only one count was recorded for this clonotype. The chain has TRBV5-6 and TRBJ2-7; 7 bases match TRBD1. The germline gives CDR1 SGHDT, CDR2 YYEEEE. Germline trimming cut 4 bases from V and 3 bases from J; bases unmatched to any gene: 7. The CDR3 spans 14 residues. The CDR3 DNA reads TGTGCCAGCAGCCCGGGACAGAACGACTACGAGCAGTACTTC. This gives the protein CASSPGQNDYEQYF.

In nucleotides, the CDR3 is TGTGCCAGCACCCCCGGGGTCTATGGCTACACCTTC. Translation: CASTPGVYGYTF. This chain uses TRBV12-3 or TRBV12-4 with TRBJ1-2; D is undetermined. The CDR3 is made up of 12 amino acids. V shed 7 bases and J shed 4 bases, with 10 bases lying between them.

The chain recombines TRBV4-3 with TRBJ1-4; D perhaps matches TRBD1 (5 bases). This CDR3 has 16 amino acids. Trimming pared 0 bases from V and 10 bases from J, leaving 18 bases between. Germline CDR1 is LGHNA and CDR2 is YSLEER. The CDR3 spells CASSQEASGGVGKLFF. In nucleotides, the CDR3 is TGCGCCAGCAGCCAAGAAGCGTCCGGGGGGGTAGGAAAACTGTTTTTT.

This clonotype appeared many times. The chain carries TRBV5-1 and TRBJ2-3, with 8 nucleotides matching TRBD1. Germline V gives CDR1 SGHRS, CDR2 YFSETQ. The CDR3 spans 16 residues. The V segment lost 3 bases and the J segment 0 bases; nucleotides outside the gene matches: 6. The CDR3 region is CASSSGQGLSTDTQYF. The CDR3 nucleotides read TGCGCCAGCAGCTCAGGACAGGGCCTGAGCACAGATACGCAGTATTTT.

V and J are TRBV18 and TRBJ2-7; TRBD1 matches at 8 bases. V was clipped by 2 bases and J by 2 bases; unmatched bases: 8. The CDR3 spans 16 residues. Germline V gene data show CDR1 as KGHSH and CDR2 as LQKENI. The CDR3 here is CASSPTLADRAYEQYF. CDR3 DNA: TGTGCCAGCTCACCAACACTCGCGGACAGGGCCTACGAGCAGTACTTC. Variable domain in full (rest from reference TRBV18 and TRBJ2-7): NAGVMQNPRHLVRRRGQEARLRCSPMKGHSHVYWYRQLPEEGLKFMVYLQKENIIDESGMPKERFSAEFPKEGPSILRIQQVVRGDSAAYFCASSPTLADRAYEQYFGPGTRLTVT.

The chain uses TRBV29-1 and TRBJ2-7; 8 bases map to TRBD2. V shed 5 bases, J shed 4 bases, and the junction held 4 bases outside the gene matches. CDR3 length: 12 amino acids. Germline V CDR1 and CDR2: SQVTM, ANQGSEA. CDR3 in DNA: TGCAGCGTTTTAGCGGGAATTTACGAGCAGTACTTC. It specifies CSVLAGIYEQYF.

This clonotype was seen a few times. This rearrangement joins TRBV6-2 or TRBV6-3 to TRBJ2-7; maybe TRBD2 (6 bases). The length of the CDR3 is 13 residues. Germline CDR1 MNHEY, CDR2 SVGEGT. V shed 6 bases and J shed 4 bases, with 13 bases lying between them. The CDR3 bases are TGTGCCAGCAGCCATGGGACTCCTTACGAGCAGTACGTC. It yields the protein CASSHGTPYEQYV.

The sample holds a few counts of this clonotype. The chain links TRBV15 to TRBJ1-2; no clear D gene. V was shortened by 0 bases and J by 1 base, with 12 bases between the two germline ends. CDR3 length: 16 amino acids. CDR1 and CDR2 from the germline V gene are LNHNV and YYDKDF (reference sequence). CDR3 in DNA: TGTGCCACCAGCAGAGAGGCCGGACTGAGTAACTATGGCTACACCTTC. It codes for CATSREAGLSNYGYTF.

This clonotype was seen ten or more times. This chain joins TRBV28 and TRBJ1-1; maybe TRBD1 (6 bases). Trimming stripped 2 bases from V and 6 bases from J, with 16 bases between. Germline V gives CDR1 MDHEN, CDR2 SYDVKM. The CDR3 has 15 residues. CDR3 DNA sequence: TGTGCCAGCAGTTTAGCCCCCTCGACAGGCCCTGAAGCTTTCTTT. Its translation is CASSLAPSTGPEAFF.

The chain links TRBV20-1 to TRBJ1-2; D remains unclear. V was pared by 0 bases and J by 9 bases, with 5 bases between. Germline CDR1 reads DFQATT; CDR2 reads SNEGSKA (reference sequence). This CDR3 has 10 amino acids. CDR3 loop: CSARDGRYTF. CDR3 in DNA: TGCAGTGCTAGAGATGGGCGCTACACCTTC.

The chain joins TRBV6-5 to TRBJ1-6; possible D gene TRBD1, 5 bases. The CDR3 spans 16 residues. Trimming cost V 3 bases and J 6 bases, with 15 bases left between them. Looked up from germline, CDR1 is MNHEY and CDR2 is SVGAGI. The CDR3 sequence: CASSYHTLGVNSPLHF. The CDR3 coding sequence is TGTGCCAGCAGTTATCACACCCTAGGGGTTAATTCACCCCTCCACTTT.

This clonotype showed up just a few times. The rearrangement links TRBV7-3 to TRBJ1-6, with D tentatively TRBD1 (5 bases). The CDR3 consists of 14 residues. With 0 bases removed from V and 11 bases from J, the gap between germline ends came to 11 bases. Germline V gene data show CDR1 as SGHTA and CDR2 as FQGTGA. In DNA form, the CDR3 reads TGTGCCAGCAGCTTAACGACGGGGGGAACACCCCTCCACTTT. This translates into CASSLTTGGTPLHF.

This clonotype came up a few times. The chain is built from TRBV21-1 and TRBJ2-7. TRBV21-1 is listed as a pseudogene. The CDR3 totals 17 residues. Here the CDR3 reads CASSKVSIQRGYYEQYV. The CDR3 DNA reads as TGTGCCAGCAGCAAAGTATCAATACAACGCGGCTACTACGAGCAGTACGTC.

V and J are TRBV19 and TRBJ1-6, with D maybe TRBD1 (5 bases). Germline lookup yields CDR1 LNHDA and CDR2 SQIVND (reference sequence). CDR3 length: 16 residues. V lost 0 bases, J lost 9 bases, and 15 bases lay in between. CDR3 residues: CASSIDLGQGVSPLHF. In DNA form, the CDR3 reads TGTGCCAGTAGTATAGATCTCGGGCAGGGAGTTTCACCCCTCCACTTT.